This record looks at one T cell receptor (beta chain) sequence and its context. This sample was taken from a study of control samples from healthy donors and cancer patients. Here immunoSEQ multiplex PCR was the method, and the copy in TCRdb shows in-frame clones only, minus some. The sample carries some 120,000 clones, 87% recorded once. This CDR3 is built from 16 residues. After removal of 2 bases from V and 12 bases from J, the junction contained 11 bases not matched to a gene. Looked up from germline, CDR1 is MDHEN and CDR2 is SYDVKM. This clonotype originated in a man younger than 35 in good health. The V gene is TRBV28, the J gene TRBJ1-6, with 9 bases aligning to TRBD1. Material: blood. The CDR3 loop is CASSLGTGSSSVPLHF. The CDR3 DNA reads TGTGCCAGCAGTTTAGGGACAGGGTCGTCCTCAGTACCCCTCCACTTT.